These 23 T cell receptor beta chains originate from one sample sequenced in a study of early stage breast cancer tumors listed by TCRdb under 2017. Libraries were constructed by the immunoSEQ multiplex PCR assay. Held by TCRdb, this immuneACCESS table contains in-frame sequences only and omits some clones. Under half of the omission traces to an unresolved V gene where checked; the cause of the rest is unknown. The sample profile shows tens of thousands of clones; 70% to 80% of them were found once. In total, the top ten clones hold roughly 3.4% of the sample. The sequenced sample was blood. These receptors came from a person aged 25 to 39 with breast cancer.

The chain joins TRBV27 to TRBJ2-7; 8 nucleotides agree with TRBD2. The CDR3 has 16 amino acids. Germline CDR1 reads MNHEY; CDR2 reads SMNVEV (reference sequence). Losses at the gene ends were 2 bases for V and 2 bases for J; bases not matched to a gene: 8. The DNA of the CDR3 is TGTGCCAGCAGTTTAAGGACTAGCAGGGACCCCTACGAGCAGTACTTC. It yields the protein CASSLRTSRDPYEQYF.

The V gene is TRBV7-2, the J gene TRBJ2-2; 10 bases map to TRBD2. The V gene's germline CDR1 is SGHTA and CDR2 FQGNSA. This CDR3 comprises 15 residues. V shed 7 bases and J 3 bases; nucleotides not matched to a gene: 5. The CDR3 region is CASTWTSGHTGELFF. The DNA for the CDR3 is TGTGCCAGCACCTGGACTAGCGGACACACCGGGGAGCTGTTTTTT.

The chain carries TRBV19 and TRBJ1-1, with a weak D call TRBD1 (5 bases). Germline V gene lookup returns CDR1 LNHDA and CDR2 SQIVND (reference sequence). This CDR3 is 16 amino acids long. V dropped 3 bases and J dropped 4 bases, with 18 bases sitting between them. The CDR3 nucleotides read TGTGCCAGTAGTATGTCGGGACGATCACTATTCACTGAAGCTTTCTTT. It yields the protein CASSMSGRSLFTEAFF. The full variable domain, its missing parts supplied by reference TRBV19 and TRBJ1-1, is DGGITQSPKYLFRKEGQNVTLSCEQNLNHDAMYWYRQDPGQGLRLIYYSQIVNDFQKGDIAEGYSVSREKKESFPLTVTSAQKNPTAFYLCASSMSGRSLFTEAFFGQGTRLTVV.

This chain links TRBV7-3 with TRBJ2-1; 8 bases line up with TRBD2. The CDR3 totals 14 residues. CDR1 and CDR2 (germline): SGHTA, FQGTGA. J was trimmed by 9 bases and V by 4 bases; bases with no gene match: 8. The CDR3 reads CASSSTGTSGEQFF. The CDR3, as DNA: TGTGCCAGCAGCTCCACCGGGACTAGTGGTGAGCAGTTCTTC.

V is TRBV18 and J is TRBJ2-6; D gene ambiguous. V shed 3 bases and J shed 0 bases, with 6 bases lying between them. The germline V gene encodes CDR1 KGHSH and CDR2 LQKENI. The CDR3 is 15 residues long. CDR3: CASSPQDSGANVLTF. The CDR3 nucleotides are TGTGCCAGCTCACCCCAGGACTCTGGGGCCAACGTCCTGACTTTC.

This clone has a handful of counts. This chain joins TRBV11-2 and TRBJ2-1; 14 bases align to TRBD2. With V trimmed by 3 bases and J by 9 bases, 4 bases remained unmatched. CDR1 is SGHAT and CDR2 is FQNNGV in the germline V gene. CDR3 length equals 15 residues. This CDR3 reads CASSFPGLAGVEQFF. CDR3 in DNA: TGTGCCAGCAGCTTCCCGGGACTAGCGGGAGTTGAGCAGTTCTTC.

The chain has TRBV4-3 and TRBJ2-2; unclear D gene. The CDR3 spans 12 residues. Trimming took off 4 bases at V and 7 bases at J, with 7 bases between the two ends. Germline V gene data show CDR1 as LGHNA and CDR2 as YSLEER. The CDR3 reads CASSPLNGELFF. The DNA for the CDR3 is TGCGCCAGCAGCCCTTTAAACGGGGAGCTGTTTTTT.

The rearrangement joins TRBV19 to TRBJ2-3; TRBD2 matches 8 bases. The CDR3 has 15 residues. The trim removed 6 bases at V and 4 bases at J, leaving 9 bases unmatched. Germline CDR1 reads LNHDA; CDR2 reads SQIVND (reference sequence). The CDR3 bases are TGTGCCAGTAGAAAACAGCGGGAGAGGGCAGATACGCAGTATTTT. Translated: CASRKQRERADTQYF.

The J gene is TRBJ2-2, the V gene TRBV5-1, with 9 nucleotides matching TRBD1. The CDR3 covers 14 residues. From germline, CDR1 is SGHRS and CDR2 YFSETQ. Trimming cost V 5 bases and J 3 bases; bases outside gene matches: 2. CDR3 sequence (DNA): TGCGCCAGCAGAAGGACAGGGGACACCGGGGAGCTGTTTTTT. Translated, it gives CASRRTGDTGELFF.

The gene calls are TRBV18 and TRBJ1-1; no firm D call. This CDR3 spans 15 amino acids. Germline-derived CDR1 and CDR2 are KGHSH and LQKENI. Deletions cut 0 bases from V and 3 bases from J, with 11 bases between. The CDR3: CASSPPSVIYTEAFF. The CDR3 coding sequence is TGTGCCAGCTCACCACCCTCGGTGATCTACACTGAAGCTTTCTTT.

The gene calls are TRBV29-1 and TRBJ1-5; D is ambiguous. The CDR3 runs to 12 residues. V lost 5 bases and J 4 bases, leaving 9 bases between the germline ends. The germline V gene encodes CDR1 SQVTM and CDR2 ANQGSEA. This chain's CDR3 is CSVLDLNQPQHF. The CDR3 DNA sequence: TGCAGCGTTCTCGACTTAAATCAGCCCCAGCATTTT.

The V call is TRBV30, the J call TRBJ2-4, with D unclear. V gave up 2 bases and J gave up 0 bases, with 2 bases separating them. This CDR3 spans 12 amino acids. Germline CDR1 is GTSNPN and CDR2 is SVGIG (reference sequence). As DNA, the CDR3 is TGTGCCTGGAGTCCAGCCAAAAACATTCAGTACTTC. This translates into CAWSPAKNIQYF.

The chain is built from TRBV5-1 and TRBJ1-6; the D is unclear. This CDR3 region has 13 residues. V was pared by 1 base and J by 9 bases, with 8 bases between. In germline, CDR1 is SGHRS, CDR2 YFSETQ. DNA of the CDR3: TGCGCCAGCAGCTTGCAGGAAAGTTCACCCCTCCACTTT. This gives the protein CASSLQESSPLHF.

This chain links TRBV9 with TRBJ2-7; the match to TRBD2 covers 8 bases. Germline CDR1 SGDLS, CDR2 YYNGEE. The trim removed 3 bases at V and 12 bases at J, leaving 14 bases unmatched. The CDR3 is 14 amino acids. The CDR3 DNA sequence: TGTGCCAGCAGCGCCGGACTAGCAAATACTTCCCCGTACTTC. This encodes CASSAGLANTSPYF.

As DNA, the CDR3 is TGTGCCAGCAGCCAAGATTGGGAGGGGAACACTGAAGCTTTCTTT. Its protein is CASSQDWEGNTEAFF. The chain uses TRBV4-2 and TRBJ1-1; D not resolved. Per the germline V gene, CDR1 is LGHNA and CDR2 is YNFKEQ. The V and J ends lost 0 bases and 1 base respectively, with 9 bases between them. This CDR3 comprises 15 residues.

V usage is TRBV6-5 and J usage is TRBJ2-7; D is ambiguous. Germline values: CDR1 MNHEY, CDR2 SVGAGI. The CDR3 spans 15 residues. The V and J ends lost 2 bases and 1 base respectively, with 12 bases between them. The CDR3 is CASSYGLLGSYEQYF. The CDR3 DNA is TGTGCCAGCAGTTACGGGTTGTTAGGTTCCTACGAGCAGTACTTC.

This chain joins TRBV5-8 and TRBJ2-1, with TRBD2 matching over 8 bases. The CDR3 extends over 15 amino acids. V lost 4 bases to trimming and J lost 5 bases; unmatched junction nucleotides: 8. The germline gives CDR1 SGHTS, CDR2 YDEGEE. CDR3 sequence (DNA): TGTGCCAGCAGCGACGGGACTAGTGCCCACAATGAGCAGTTCTTC. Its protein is CASSDGTSAHNEQFF.

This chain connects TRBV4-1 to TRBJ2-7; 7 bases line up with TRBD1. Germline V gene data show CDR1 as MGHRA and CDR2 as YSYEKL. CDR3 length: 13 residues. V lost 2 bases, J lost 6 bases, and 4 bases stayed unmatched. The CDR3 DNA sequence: TGCGCCAGCAGCCAATCCAACAGGGGCGAGCAGTACTTC. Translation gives CASSQSNRGEQYF.

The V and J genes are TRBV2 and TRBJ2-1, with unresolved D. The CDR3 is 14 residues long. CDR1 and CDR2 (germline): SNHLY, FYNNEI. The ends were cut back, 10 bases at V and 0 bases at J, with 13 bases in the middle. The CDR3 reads CAMQSQSSYNEQFF. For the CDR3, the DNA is TGTGCCATGCAGAGTCAGAGCTCCTACAATGAGCAGTTCTTC. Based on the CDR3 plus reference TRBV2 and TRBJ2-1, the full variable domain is EPEVTQTPSHQVTQMGQEVILRCVPISNHLYFYWYRQILGQKVEFLVSFYNNEISEKSEIFDDQFSVERPDGSNFTLKIRSTKLEDSAMYFCAMQSQSSYNEQFFGPGTRLTVL.

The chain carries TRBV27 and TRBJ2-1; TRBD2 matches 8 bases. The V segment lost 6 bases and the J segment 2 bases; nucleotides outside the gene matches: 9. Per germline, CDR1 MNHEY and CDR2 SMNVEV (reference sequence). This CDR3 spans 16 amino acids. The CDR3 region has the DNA TGTGCCAGCAGCCAACTAACTAGCGGCCCCTACAATGAGCAGTTCTTC. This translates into CASSQLTSGPYNEQFF.

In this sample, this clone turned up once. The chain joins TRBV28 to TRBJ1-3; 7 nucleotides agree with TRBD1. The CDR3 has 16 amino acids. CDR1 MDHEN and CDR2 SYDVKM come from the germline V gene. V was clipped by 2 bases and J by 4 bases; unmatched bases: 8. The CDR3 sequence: CASSLVGEGAGNTIYF. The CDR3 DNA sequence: TGTGCCAGCAGTTTAGTGGGGGAGGGGGCAGGAAACACCATATATTTT. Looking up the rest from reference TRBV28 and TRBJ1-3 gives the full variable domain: DVKVTQSSRYLVKRTGEKVFLECVQDMDHENMFWYRQDPGLGLRLIYFSYDVKMKEKGDIPEGYSVSREKKERFSLILESASTNQTSMYLCASSLVGEGAGNTIYFGEGSWLTVV.

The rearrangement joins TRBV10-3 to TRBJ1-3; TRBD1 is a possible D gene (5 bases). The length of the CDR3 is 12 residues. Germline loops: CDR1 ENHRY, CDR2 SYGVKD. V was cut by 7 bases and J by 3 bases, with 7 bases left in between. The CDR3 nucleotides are TGTGCCATCACTGGGGGTGGAAACACCATATATTTT. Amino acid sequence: CAITGGGNTIYF.

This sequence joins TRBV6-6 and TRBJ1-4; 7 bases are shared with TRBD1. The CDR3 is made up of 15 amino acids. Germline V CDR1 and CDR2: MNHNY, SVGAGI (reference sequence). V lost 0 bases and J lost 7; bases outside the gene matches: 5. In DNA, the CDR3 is TGTGCCAGCAGTTACTCGGTCCAGGGGGGTGAAAAACTGTTTTTT. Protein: CASSYSVQGGEKLFF.